The sequence of this T cell receptor beta chain was determined in a study of response to subunit inactivated influenza vaccine. General observations from the study: That few new T cells are recruited by each seasonal influenza vaccination was the authors' suggestion.

TCRdb re-called the RT-PCR reads with MiXCR, one entry per CDR3 protein. This sample has about 700,000 distinct CDR3 sequences, with approximately 15% found just once. This clonotype was observed at least ten times. Its specificity is unknown. This CDR3 is built from 14 residues. Germline V gene data show CDR1 as MNHEY and CDR2 as SVGEGT. Trimming took 6 bases from V and 2 from J, leaving 11 bases between them. The sequences come from PBMCs from blood, collected 14 to 15 days before vaccination. This rearrangement joins TRBV6-2 or TRBV6-3 to TRBJ1-5, with D possibly matching TRBD1 (6 bases). This TCR derives from a man aged 50 to 60 who received an inactivated influenza vaccine. The CDR3 here is CASRKGHGNQPQHF. The DNA for the CDR3 is TGTGCCAGCAGAAAGGGACACGGCAATCAGCCCCAGCATTTT.